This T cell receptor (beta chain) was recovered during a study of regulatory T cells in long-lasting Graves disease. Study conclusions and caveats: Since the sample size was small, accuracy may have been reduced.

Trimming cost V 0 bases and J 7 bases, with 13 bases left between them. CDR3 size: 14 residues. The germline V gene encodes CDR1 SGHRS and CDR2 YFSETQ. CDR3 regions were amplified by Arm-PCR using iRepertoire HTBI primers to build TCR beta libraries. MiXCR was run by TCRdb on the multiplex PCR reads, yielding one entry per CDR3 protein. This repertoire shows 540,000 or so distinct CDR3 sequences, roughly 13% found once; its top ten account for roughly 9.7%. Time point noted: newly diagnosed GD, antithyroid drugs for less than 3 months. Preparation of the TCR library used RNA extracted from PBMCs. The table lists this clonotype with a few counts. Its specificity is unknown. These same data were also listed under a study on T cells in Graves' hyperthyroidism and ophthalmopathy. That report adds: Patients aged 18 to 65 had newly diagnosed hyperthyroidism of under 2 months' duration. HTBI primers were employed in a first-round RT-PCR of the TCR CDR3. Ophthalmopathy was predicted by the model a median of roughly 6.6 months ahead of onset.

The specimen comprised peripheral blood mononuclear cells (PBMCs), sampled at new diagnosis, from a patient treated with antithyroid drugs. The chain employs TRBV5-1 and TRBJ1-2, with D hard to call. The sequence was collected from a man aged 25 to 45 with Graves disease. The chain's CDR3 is CASSLDGPLSGYTF. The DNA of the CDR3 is TGCGCCAGCAGCTTGGACGGACCGCTTAGTGGCTACACCTTC. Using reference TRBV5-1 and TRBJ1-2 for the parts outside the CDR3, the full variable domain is KAGVTQTPRYLIKTRGQQVTLSCSPISGHRSVSWYQQTPGQGLQFLFEYFSETQRNKGNFPGRFSGRQFSNSRSEMNVSTLELGDSALYLCASSLDGPLSGYTFGSGTRLTVV.